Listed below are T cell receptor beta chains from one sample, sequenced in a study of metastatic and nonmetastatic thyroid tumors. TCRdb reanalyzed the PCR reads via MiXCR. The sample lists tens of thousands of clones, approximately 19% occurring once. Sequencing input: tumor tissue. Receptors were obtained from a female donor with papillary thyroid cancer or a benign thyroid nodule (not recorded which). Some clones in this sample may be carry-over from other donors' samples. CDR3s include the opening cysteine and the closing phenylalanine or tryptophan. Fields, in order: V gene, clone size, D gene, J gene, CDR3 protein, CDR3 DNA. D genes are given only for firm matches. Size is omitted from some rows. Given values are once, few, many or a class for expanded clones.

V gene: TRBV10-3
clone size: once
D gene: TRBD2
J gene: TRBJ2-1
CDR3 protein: CAISERGLAGSSYNEQFF
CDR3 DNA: TGTGCCATCAGTGAGAGGGGGCTAGCGGGGAGCTCCTACAATGAGCAGTTCTTC

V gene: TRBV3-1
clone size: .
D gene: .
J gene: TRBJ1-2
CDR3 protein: CASSQDDPGRGGYTF
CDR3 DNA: TGTGCCAGCAGCCAAGATGACCCGGGGCGAGGCGGCTACACCTTC

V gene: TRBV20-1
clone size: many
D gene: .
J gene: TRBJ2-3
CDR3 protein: CSAGPGPDTQYF
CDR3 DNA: TGCAGTGCCGGCCCAGGGCCAGATACGCAGTATTTT

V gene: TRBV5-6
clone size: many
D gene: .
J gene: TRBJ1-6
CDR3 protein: CASTLRGAYNSPLHF
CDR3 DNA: TGTGCCAGCACCCTGCGGGGTGCCTATAATTCACCCCTCCACTTT

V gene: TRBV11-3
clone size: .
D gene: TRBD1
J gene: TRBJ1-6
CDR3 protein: CASRDRSGSPLHF
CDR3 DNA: TGTGCCAGCAGGGACAGGTCCGGTTCACCCCTCCACTTT

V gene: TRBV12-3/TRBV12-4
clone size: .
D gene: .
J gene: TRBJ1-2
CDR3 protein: CASSSGEGTYGYTF
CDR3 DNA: TGTGCCAGCAGCTCCGGGGAGGGGACGTATGGCTACACCTTC

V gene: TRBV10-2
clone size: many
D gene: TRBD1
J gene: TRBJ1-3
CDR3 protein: CASRAGTGSSSGNTIYF
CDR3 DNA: TGCGCCAGCAGGGCCGGGACAGGGTCCAGCTCTGGAAACACCATATATTTT

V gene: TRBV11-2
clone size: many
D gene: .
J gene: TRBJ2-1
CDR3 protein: CASSLVPNEQFF
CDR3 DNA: TGTGCCAGCAGCTTAGTGCCTAATGAGCAGTTCTTC

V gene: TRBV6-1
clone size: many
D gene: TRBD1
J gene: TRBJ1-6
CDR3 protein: CASKTGQATYNSPLHF
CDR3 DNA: TGTGCCAGCAAGACGGGACAGGCGACTTATAATTCACCCCTCCACTTT

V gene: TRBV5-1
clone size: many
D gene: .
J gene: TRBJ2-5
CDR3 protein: CASSPAGAVQETQYF
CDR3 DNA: TGCGCCAGCAGCCCTGCCGGGGCAGTCCAAGAGACCCAGTACTTC

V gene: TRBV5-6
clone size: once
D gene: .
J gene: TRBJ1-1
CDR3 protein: CASTTNKVLGWDTNTEAFF
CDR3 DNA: TGTGCCAGCACCACTAACAAGGTGTTGGGCTGGGACACTAACACTGAAGCTTTCTTT

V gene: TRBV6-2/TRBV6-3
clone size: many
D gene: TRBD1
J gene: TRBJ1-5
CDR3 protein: CAAGTGGNQPQHF
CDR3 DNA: TGTGCCGCAGGGACAGGGGGCAATCAGCCCCAGCATTTT

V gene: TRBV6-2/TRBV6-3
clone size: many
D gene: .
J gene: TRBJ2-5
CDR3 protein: CASSTHLWDRETQYF
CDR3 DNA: TGTGCCAGCAGTACGCATCTTTGGGATCGAGAGACCCAGTACTTC

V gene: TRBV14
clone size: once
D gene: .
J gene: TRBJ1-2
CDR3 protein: CTSSQTAGAGYGYTF
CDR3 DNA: TGTACCAGCAGCCAAACCGCGGGGGCAGGCTACGGCTACACCTTC

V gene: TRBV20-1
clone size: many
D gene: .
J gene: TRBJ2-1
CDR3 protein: CSVPGPFNNEQFF
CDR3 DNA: TGCAGTGTCCCGGGTCCCTTCAACAATGAGCAGTTCTTC

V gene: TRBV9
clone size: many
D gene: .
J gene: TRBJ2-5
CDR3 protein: CASSVAGRSGGGSQETQYF
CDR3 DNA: TGTGCCAGCAGCGTAGCGGGGAGAAGCGGAGGGGGGTCACAAGAGACCCAGTACTTC

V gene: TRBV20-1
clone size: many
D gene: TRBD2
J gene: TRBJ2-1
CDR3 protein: CSASPGTSGINEQFF
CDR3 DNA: TGCAGTGCTAGCCCCGGGACTAGCGGGATCAATGAGCAGTTCTTC

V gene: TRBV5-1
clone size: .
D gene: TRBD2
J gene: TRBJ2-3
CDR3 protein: CASSFGLAAIRDTQYF
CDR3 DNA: TGCGCCAGCAGCTTTGGCCTAGCGGCAATTAGAGATACGCAGTATTTT

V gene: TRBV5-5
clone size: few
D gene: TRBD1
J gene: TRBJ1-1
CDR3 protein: CASSKGGTALNTEAFF
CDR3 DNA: TGTGCCAGCAGCAAGGGAGGGACAGCATTGAACACTGAAGCTTTCTTT

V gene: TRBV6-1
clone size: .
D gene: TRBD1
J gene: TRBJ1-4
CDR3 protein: CASSVVQGQPFF
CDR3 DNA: TGTGCCAGCAGTGTGGTACAGGGACAGCCGTTTTTT

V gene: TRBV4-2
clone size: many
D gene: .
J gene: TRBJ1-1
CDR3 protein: CASSPLGNTEAFF
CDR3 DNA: TGTGCCAGCAGCCCCCTCGGGAACACTGAAGCTTTCTTT

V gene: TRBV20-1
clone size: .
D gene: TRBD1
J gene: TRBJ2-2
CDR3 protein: CSAQDRGASGTGELFF
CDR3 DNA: TGCAGTGCACAGGACAGGGGGGCTAGCGGGACCGGGGAGCTGTTTTTT

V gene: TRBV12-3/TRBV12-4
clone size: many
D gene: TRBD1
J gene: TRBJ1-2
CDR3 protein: CASRTGQGYTYTF
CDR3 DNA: TGTGCCAGCAGAACGGGACAGGGTTATACCTACACCTTC

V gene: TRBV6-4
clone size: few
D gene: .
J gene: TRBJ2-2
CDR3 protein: CASIAVGGVGTAGELFF
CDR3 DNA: TGTGCCAGCATCGCGGTCGGAGGGGTCGGTACGGCCGGGGAGCTGTTTTTT

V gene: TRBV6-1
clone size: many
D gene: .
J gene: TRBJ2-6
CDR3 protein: CASSLVGGAGANVLTF
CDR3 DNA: TGTGCCAGCAGTTTGGTAGGCGGAGCCGGGGCCAACGTCCTGACTTTC

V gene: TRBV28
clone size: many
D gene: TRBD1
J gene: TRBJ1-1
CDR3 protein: CASRSNRGPEAFF
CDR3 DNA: TGTGCCAGCAGATCCAACAGGGGCCCTGAAGCTTTCTTT

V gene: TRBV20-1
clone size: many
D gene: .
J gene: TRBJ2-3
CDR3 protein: CSASLSDTQYF
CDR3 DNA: TGCAGTGCTAGCCTCTCGGATACGCAGTATTTT

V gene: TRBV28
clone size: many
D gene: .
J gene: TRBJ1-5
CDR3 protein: CRSRASNQPQHF
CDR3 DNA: TGTCGAAGTCGGGCTAGCAATCAGCCCCAGCATTTT

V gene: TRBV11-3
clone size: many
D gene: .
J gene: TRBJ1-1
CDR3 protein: CASSFAGNSEAFF
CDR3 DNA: TGTGCCAGCAGCTTCGCAGGGAACTCTGAAGCTTTCTTT

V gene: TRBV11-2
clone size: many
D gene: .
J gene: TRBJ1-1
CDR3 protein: CASSLDLLRGTEAFF
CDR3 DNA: TGTGCCAGCAGCTTAGATCTCTTGCGGGGCACTGAAGCTTTCTTT

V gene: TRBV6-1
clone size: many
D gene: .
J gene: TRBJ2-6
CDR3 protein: CASSTGAGANVLTF
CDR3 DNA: TGTGCCAGCAGCACGGGGGCAGGGGCCAACGTCCTGACTTTC

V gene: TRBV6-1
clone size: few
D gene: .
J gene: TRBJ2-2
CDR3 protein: CASRPYRVMSGELFF
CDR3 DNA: TGTGCCAGCAGGCCTTACAGGGTAATGTCCGGGGAGCTGTTTTTT

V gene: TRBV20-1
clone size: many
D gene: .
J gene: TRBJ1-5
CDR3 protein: CSASPGGRDQPQHF
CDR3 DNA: TGCAGTGCTAGTCCGGGGGGCCGCGATCAGCCCCAGCATTTT

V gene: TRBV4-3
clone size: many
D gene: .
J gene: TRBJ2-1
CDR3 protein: CASSQDFPISSGGEQFF
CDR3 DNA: TGCGCCAGCAGCCAAGATTTCCCCATCTCTTCGGGGGGCGAGCAGTTCTTC

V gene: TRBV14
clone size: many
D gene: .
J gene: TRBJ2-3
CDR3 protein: CASSPGDTQYF
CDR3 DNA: TGTGCCAGCAGCCCCGGGGATACGCAGTATTTT

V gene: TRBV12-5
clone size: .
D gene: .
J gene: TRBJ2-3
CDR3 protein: CASDLEGGSSTDKQYF
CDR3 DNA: TGTGCTAGTGATTTAGAGGGGGGCTCTAGCACAGATAAGCAGTATTTT

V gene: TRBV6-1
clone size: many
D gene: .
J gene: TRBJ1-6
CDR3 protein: CASLTGHLRNSPLHF
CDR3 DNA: TGTGCCAGCTTGACAGGACATCTTCGTAATTCACCCCTCCACTTT

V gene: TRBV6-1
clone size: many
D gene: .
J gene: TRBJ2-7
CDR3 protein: CASSLSLGYEQYF
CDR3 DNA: TGTGCCAGCAGTCTTTCACTTGGCTACGAGCAGTACTTC

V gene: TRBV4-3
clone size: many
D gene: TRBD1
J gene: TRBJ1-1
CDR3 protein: CASSRLTGGYTEAFF
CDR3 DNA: TGCGCCAGCAGCCGACTCACAGGGGGCTACACTGAAGCTTTCTTT

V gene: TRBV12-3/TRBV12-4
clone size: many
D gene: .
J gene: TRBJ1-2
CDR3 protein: CASSLRGYYGYTF
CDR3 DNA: TGTGCCAGCAGTTTAAGGGGATACTATGGCTACACCTTC